Sequencing of this TCR beta chain was carried out in a study of identical twins. At least ten counts were recorded for this clonotype. V lost 7 bases to trimming and J lost 3 bases; unmatched junction nucleotides: 6. CDR3 size: 15 residues. TCRdb recomputed calls from the 5' RACE reads with MiXCR, one row per CDR3 protein. The sample yields approximately 630,000 distinct CDR3 sequences, about 7.6% seen once. A further study also used this sample, focusing on yellow fever vaccine responses in identical twins.

The TCR was taken from a young woman in good health. The sample taken for sequencing was PBMCs. The chain recombines TRBV12-3 or TRBV12-4 with TRBJ2-7; 13 bases are a match to TRBD2. The CDR3 region has the DNA TGTGCCAGCACCCAAGGGACTAGCGGGATCTACGAGCAGTACTTC. Translation: CASTQGTSGIYEQYF.